Reported below is one T cell receptor beta chain. Its antigen is not known. The sample comes from a study of cytomegalovirus exposure and HLA in healthy donors. Study-wide results and caveats: Within an earlier analysis, most TCR beta V segments proved productive either about 87% or about 30% of the time. A list of 164 TCR beta chains associated with cytomegalovirus was given. Confirmation in vitro established that a few CMV-associated chains were specific for CMV antigens. What was likely a sequencing artifact was a cluster of highly shared sequence variants.

Use of 60 Vbeta and 13 Jbeta primers characterized the PCR. Some clones are missing from TCRdb's copy, which holds only in-frame ones; the method was immunoSEQ multiplex PCR. Of 180,000 or so clones listed, 80% to 90% were seen once; the top ten hold 0.7% to 0.95%. This clonotype originated in a woman aged 18-29 years in good health and CMV-seronegative. The source material was PBMCs.

The CDR3 here is CASSPGGGSETQYF. The CDR3, as DNA: TGTGCCAGCAGCCCCGGGGGGGGTTCTGAGACCCAGTACTTC. The chain is built from TRBV7-3 and TRBJ2-5, with 8 bases lining up with TRBD2. The CDR3 runs 14 residues. With 5 bases clipped from V and 5 bases from J, the junction kept 7 bases outside the gene matches. CDR1 and CDR2 from the germline V gene are SGHTA and FQGTGA.